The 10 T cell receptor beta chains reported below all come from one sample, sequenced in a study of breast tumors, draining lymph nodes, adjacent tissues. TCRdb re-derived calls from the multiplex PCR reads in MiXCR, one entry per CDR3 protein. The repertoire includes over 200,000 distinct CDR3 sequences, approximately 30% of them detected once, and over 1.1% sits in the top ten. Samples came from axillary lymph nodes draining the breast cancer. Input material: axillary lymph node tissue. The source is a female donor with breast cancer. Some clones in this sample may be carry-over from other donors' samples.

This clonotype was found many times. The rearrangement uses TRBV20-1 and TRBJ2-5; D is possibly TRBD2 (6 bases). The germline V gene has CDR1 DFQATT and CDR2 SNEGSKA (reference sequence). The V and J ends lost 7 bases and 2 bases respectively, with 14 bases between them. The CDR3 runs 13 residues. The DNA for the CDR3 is TGCAGTGTTCCTAGCGAGGGACAAGAGACCCAGTACTTC. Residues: CSVPSEGQETQYF.

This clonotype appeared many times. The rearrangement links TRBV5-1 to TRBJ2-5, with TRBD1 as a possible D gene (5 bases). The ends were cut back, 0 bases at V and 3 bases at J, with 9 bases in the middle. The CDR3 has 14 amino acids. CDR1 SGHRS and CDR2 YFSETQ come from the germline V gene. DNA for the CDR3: TGCGCCAGCAGCTTGGCCCTCAGGGAAGAGACCCAGTACTTC. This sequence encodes CASSLALREETQYF.

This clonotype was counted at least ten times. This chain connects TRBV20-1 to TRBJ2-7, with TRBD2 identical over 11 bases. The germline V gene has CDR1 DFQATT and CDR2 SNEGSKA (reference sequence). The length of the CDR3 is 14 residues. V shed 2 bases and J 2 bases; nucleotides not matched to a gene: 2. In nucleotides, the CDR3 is TGCAGTGCTAGAACTAGCGGGAGAGCCTACGAGCAGTACTTC. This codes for CSARTSGRAYEQYF.

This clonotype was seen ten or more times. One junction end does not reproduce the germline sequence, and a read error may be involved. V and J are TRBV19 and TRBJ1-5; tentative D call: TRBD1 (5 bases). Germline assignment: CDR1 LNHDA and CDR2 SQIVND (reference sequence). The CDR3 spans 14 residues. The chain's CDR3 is CASTPRPGDQPQHF. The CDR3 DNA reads TGTGCCAGTACCCCGCGGCCGGGGGATCAACCCCAGCATTTT.

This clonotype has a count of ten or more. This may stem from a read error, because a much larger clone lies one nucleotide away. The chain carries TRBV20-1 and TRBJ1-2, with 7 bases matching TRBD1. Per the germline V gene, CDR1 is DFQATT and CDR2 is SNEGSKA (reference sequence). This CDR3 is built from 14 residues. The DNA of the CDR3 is TGCAGTGCTCCAAAACCGGGACAGAACTCTGGCTACACCTTC. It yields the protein CSAPKPGQNSGYTF.

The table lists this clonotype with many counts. The CDR3 coding sequence is TGTGCCAGCAGTGAACAGGGCTACGAGCAGTACTTC. Translating it yields CASSEQGYEQYF. V and J are TRBV2 and TRBJ2-7; a possible D gene is TRBD1 (5 bases). The germline CDR1 and CDR2 sequences are SNHLY and FYNNEI. The CDR3 totals 12 residues. Deletions cut 2 bases from V and 3 bases from J, with 5 bases between.

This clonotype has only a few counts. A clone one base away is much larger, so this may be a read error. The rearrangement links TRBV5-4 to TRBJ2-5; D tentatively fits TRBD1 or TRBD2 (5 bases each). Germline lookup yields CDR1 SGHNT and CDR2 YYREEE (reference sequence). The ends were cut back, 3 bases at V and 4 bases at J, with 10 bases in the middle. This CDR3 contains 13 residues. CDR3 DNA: TGTGCCAGCAGCTGGGACGGCCCAGAGACCCAGTACTTC. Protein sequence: CASSWDGPETQYF.

CDR3 amino acids: CASSPGVGNTDTQYF. The DNA of the CDR3 is TGTGCCAGCAGTCCAGGGGTCGGAAACACAGATACGCAGTATTTT. The chain recombines TRBV7-6 with TRBJ2-3; D is perhaps TRBD1 (6 bases). Germline V gives CDR1 SGHVS, CDR2 FNYEAQ. V lost 6 bases and J lost 2, with 15 bases in between. The CDR3 spans 15 residues.

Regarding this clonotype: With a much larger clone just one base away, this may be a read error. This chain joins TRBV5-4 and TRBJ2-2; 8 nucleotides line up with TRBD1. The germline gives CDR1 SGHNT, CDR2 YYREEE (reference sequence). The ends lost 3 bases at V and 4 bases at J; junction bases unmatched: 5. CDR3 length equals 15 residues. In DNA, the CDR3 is TGTGCCAGCAGCTCGGGACAGGTCGTCACCGGGGAGCTGTTTTTT. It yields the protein CASSSGQVVTGELFF.

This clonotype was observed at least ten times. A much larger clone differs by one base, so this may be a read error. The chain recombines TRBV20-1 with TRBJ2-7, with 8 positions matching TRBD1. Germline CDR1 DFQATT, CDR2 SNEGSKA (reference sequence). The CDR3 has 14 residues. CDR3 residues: CSATWTGSSSEQYF. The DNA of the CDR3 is TGCAGTGCGACCTGGACAGGGAGCTCCTCCGAGCAGTACTTC.